A selection of T cell receptor beta chains follows, all from one sample in a study of blood T cells in healthy people across ages. In TCRdb, the 5' RACE reads were re-called with MiXCR into one record per CDR3 protein. The sample lists roughly 1 million distinct CDR3 sequences; under 30% were seen once. A further study also used this sample, focusing on T cells of mothers and their children.

Material for sequencing was blood. All receptors come from a girl aged 2-9 years in good health. Each CDR3 is given with its conserved first and last residue. Each record gives: clone size, D gene, V gene, J gene, CDR3 protein, CDR3 DNA. The D gene is left open where the match is weak. A clone size is listed for some rows: how often the clone was seen (once, few, many), or a class if it is expanded.

clone_size: many
d_call: .
v_call: TRBV7-2
j_call: TRBJ2-5
cdr3_aa: CASSLDSRRELGETQYF
cdr3_nt: TGTGCCAGCAGCTTAGATAGCCGACGGGAGCTCGGGGAGACCCAGTACTTC

clone_size: few
d_call: .
v_call: TRBV20-1
j_call: TRBJ1-2
cdr3_aa: CSARDFRRAWGYTF
cdr3_nt: TGCAGTGCTAGAGATTTTAGGAGGGCCTGGGGCTACACCTTC

clone_size: few
d_call: .
v_call: TRBV12-3/TRBV12-4
j_call: TRBJ2-4
cdr3_aa: CASSPTADRAKNIQYF
cdr3_nt: TGTGCCAGCAGTCCTACGGCAGACAGGGCCAAAAACATTCAGTACTTC

clone_size: .
d_call: TRBD2
v_call: TRBV7-2
j_call: TRBJ2-1
cdr3_aa: CASGTGLAGINEQFF
cdr3_nt: TGTGCCAGCGGTACGGGACTAGCGGGGATCAATGAGCAGTTCTTC

clone_size: .
d_call: .
v_call: TRBV29-1
j_call: TRBJ1-1
cdr3_aa: CSVPSPGNTEAFF
cdr3_nt: TGCAGCGTACCGTCCCCAGGGAACACTGAAGCTTTCTTT

clone_size: many
d_call: .
v_call: TRBV29-1
j_call: TRBJ1-1
cdr3_aa: CSVLGEGSLMNTEAFF
cdr3_nt: TGCAGCGTTTTAGGGGAGGGCAGCCTCATGAACACTGAAGCTTTCTTT

clone_size: few
d_call: .
v_call: TRBV12-3/TRBV12-4
j_call: TRBJ2-4
cdr3_aa: CASTAKSRDLNIQYF
cdr3_nt: TGTGCCAGCACCGCAAAAAGCCGGGACTTAAACATTCAGTACTTC

clone_size: .
d_call: .
v_call: TRBV15
j_call: TRBJ2-5
cdr3_aa: CATSRDREGETQYF
cdr3_nt: TGTGCCACCAGCAGGGACAGGGAGGGAGAGACCCAGTACTTC

clone_size: few
d_call: .
v_call: TRBV7-2
j_call: TRBJ1-1
cdr3_aa: CASSLARSGVRDTEAFF
cdr3_nt: TGTGCCAGCAGCTTAGCGAGGAGCGGGGTCAGGGACACTGAAGCTTTCTTT

clone_size: few
d_call: .
v_call: TRBV5-1
j_call: TRBJ2-5
cdr3_aa: CASSLGGATETQYF
cdr3_nt: TGCGCCAGCAGCTTGGGCGGGGCTACGGAGACCCAGTACTTC

clone_size: few
d_call: TRBD2
v_call: TRBV5-1
j_call: TRBJ2-7
cdr3_aa: CASSLDEVGGRYEQYF
cdr3_nt: TGCGCCAGCAGCTTGGATGAGGTGGGCGGGAGATACGAGCAGTACTTC

clone_size: .
d_call: TRBD2
v_call: TRBV20-1
j_call: TRBJ2-1
cdr3_aa: CSAPGLAADNEQFF
cdr3_nt: TGCAGTGCCCCGGGACTAGCGGCTGACAATGAGCAGTTCTTC

clone_size: .
d_call: .
v_call: TRBV7-2
j_call: TRBJ1-5
cdr3_aa: CASSLVGDSNQPQHF
cdr3_nt: TGTGCCAGCAGCTTAGTGGGGGATAGCAATCAGCCCCAGCATTTT

clone_size: .
d_call: .
v_call: TRBV6-5
j_call: TRBJ1-1
cdr3_aa: CASSYSNHRAFRTEAFF
cdr3_nt: TGTGCCAGCAGTTACTCGAATCACAGGGCGTTTCGTACTGAAGCTTTCTTT

clone_size: few
d_call: TRBD2
v_call: TRBV10-2
j_call: TRBJ2-5
cdr3_aa: CASSESAGLSEETQYF
cdr3_nt: TGCGCCAGCAGTGAGTCGGCGGGACTATCAGAAGAGACCCAGTACTTC

clone_size: few
d_call: .
v_call: TRBV6-5
j_call: TRBJ2-1
cdr3_aa: CASSSWELADYNEQFF
cdr3_nt: TGTGCCAGCAGTTCCTGGGAGTTAGCGGACTACAATGAGCAGTTCTTC

clone_size: few
d_call: TRBD2
v_call: TRBV28
j_call: TRBJ2-1
cdr3_aa: CASIAGGDNEQFF
cdr3_nt: TGTGCCAGCATAGCGGGAGGGGACAATGAGCAGTTCTTC

clone_size: .
d_call: .
v_call: TRBV4-2
j_call: TRBJ1-2
cdr3_aa: CASSQDGGGGHYGYTF
cdr3_nt: TGTGCCAGCAGCCAAGATGGGGGGGGCGGACACTATGGCTACACCTTC

clone_size: many
d_call: TRBD2
v_call: TRBV28
j_call: TRBJ2-7
cdr3_aa: CATRYLAGSSYEQYF
cdr3_nt: TGTGCCACCAGATACCTAGCGGGTTCCTCCTACGAGCAGTACTTC

clone_size: .
d_call: .
v_call: TRBV19
j_call: TRBJ2-7
cdr3_aa: CASSIAGDLFYEQYF
cdr3_nt: TGTGCCAGTAGTATAGCTGGGGATTTATTTTACGAGCAGTACTTC

clone_size: .
d_call: TRBD1
v_call: TRBV12-3/TRBV12-4
j_call: TRBJ2-7
cdr3_aa: CASSGGYDRALADEQYF
cdr3_nt: TGTGCCAGCAGTGGGGGATACGACAGGGCGCTGGCTGACGAGCAGTACTTC

clone_size: few
d_call: TRBD1
v_call: TRBV7-3
j_call: TRBJ2-1
cdr3_aa: CASSLFGTGPANEQFF
cdr3_nt: TGTGCCAGCAGCTTATTTGGGACAGGGCCCGCCAATGAGCAGTTCTTC

clone_size: .
d_call: .
v_call: TRBV12-3/TRBV12-4
j_call: TRBJ2-3
cdr3_aa: CASSLMGHDTQYF
cdr3_nt: TGTGCCAGCAGTTTGATGGGCCACGATACGCAGTATTTT

clone_size: .
d_call: .
v_call: TRBV21-1
j_call: TRBJ2-6
cdr3_aa: CASSKVRGRAYSGANVLTF
cdr3_nt: TGTGCCAGCAGCAAAGTGCGGGGCAGGGCATACTCTGGGGCCAACGTCCTGACTTTC

clone_size: .
d_call: .
v_call: TRBV12-3/TRBV12-4
j_call: TRBJ2-3
cdr3_aa: CASSLVEVNTQYF
cdr3_nt: TGTGCCAGCAGTTTAGTAGAGGTCAATACGCAGTATTTT

clone_size: few
d_call: .
v_call: TRBV29-1
j_call: TRBJ2-5
cdr3_aa: CSAQGGEETQYF
cdr3_nt: TGCAGCGCTCAGGGGGGGGAAGAGACCCAGTACTTC

clone_size: .
d_call: TRBD2
v_call: TRBV3-1
j_call: TRBJ2-1
cdr3_aa: CASSQDPPLAGFF
cdr3_nt: TGTGCCAGCAGCCAAGATCCCCCACTAGCGGGGTTCTTC

clone_size: .
d_call: TRBD1
v_call: TRBV27
j_call: TRBJ1-4
cdr3_aa: CASSSDRGKLTNEKLFF
cdr3_nt: TGTGCCAGCAGTTCGGACAGGGGGAAGTTGACTAATGAAAAACTGTTTTTT

clone_size: few
d_call: .
v_call: TRBV24-1
j_call: TRBJ2-3
cdr3_aa: CATSDLGSDTQYF
cdr3_nt: TGTGCCACCAGTGATTTGGGTTCAGATACGCAGTATTTT

clone_size: few
d_call: TRBD1
v_call: TRBV3-1
j_call: TRBJ2-5
cdr3_aa: CASSEPGTVTQETQYF
cdr3_nt: TGTGCCAGCAGCGAACCCGGGACAGTAACCCAAGAGACCCAGTACTTC

clone_size: .
d_call: .
v_call: TRBV14
j_call: TRBJ1-2
cdr3_aa: CASSQGAGYGYTF
cdr3_nt: TGTGCCAGCAGCCAAGGAGCGGGCTATGGCTACACCTTC

clone_size: .
d_call: .
v_call: TRBV7-9
j_call: TRBJ1-1
cdr3_aa: CASSPLPGRNTEAFF
cdr3_nt: TGTGCCAGCAGCCCCCTCCCAGGGAGAAACACTGAAGCTTTCTTT

clone_size: .
d_call: .
v_call: TRBV12-3/TRBV12-4
j_call: TRBJ2-7
cdr3_aa: CASSLGPTVEQYF
cdr3_nt: TGTGCCAGCAGTCTTGGCCCGACCGTCGAGCAGTACTTC

clone_size: .
d_call: .
v_call: TRBV24-1
j_call: TRBJ2-1
cdr3_aa: CATGPSSYNEQFF
cdr3_nt: TGTGCCACCGGCCCAAGCTCCTACAATGAGCAGTTCTTC

clone_size: .
d_call: .
v_call: TRBV4-1
j_call: TRBJ1-1
cdr3_aa: CASSHAAGPEAFF
cdr3_nt: TGCGCCAGCAGCCATGCTGCCGGGCCTGAAGCTTTCTTT

clone_size: once
d_call: .
v_call: TRBV7-9
j_call: TRBJ2-2
cdr3_aa: CASRRTTGEDTGELFF
cdr3_nt: TGTGCCAGCAGGCGGACGACCGGGGAGGACACCGGGGAGCTGTTTTTT

clone_size: .
d_call: TRBD1
v_call: TRBV12-5
j_call: TRBJ2-7
cdr3_aa: CASGDRDQLSYEQYF
cdr3_nt: TGTGCTAGTGGGGACAGGGACCAGCTCTCCTACGAGCAGTACTTC

clone_size: few
d_call: TRBD2
v_call: TRBV7-9
j_call: TRBJ2-1
cdr3_aa: CASSLIGLAGDNEQFF
cdr3_nt: TGTGCCAGCAGCTTAATAGGCCTAGCGGGGGACAATGAGCAGTTCTTC

clone_size: .
d_call: .
v_call: TRBV28
j_call: TRBJ2-1
cdr3_aa: CASSSGPVGSGNEQFF
cdr3_nt: TGTGCCAGCAGTTCCGGGCCTGTAGGGTCGGGCAATGAGCAGTTCTTC

clone_size: few
d_call: .
v_call: TRBV7-2
j_call: TRBJ1-4
cdr3_aa: CASSLQRQQNEKLFF
cdr3_nt: TGTGCCAGCAGCTTACAGAGACAGCAAAATGAAAAACTGTTTTTT

clone_size: few
d_call: TRBD2
v_call: TRBV29-1
j_call: TRBJ2-5
cdr3_aa: CSGSRREGETQYF
cdr3_nt: TGCAGCGGTAGTCGGCGGGAGGGAGAGACCCAGTACTTC

clone_size: few
d_call: TRBD2
v_call: TRBV11-2
j_call: TRBJ2-1
cdr3_aa: CASSQGGLAGLEQFF
cdr3_nt: TGTGCCAGCAGCCAGGGGGGTCTAGCGGGACTGGAGCAGTTCTTC

clone_size: .
d_call: .
v_call: TRBV21-1
j_call: TRBJ2-1
cdr3_aa: CASTDVQGAVNEQFF
cdr3_nt: TGTGCCAGCACCGACGTCCAGGGGGCCGTCAATGAGCAGTTCTTC

clone_size: .
d_call: .
v_call: TRBV20-1
j_call: TRBJ1-1
cdr3_aa: CSARRRDGEAFF
cdr3_nt: TGCAGTGCTAGACGGCGGGACGGTGAAGCTTTCTTT

clone_size: .
d_call: .
v_call: TRBV12-3/TRBV12-4
j_call: TRBJ1-2
cdr3_aa: CASSFGTLVWANYGYTF
cdr3_nt: TGTGCCAGCAGTTTTGGGACGTTGGTCTGGGCTAACTATGGCTACACCTTC

clone_size: .
d_call: .
v_call: TRBV24-1
j_call: TRBJ2-5
cdr3_aa: CAAGPRQQETQYF
cdr3_nt: TGTGCCGCCGGTCCCCGCCAGCAAGAGACCCAGTACTTC

clone_size: few
d_call: .
v_call: TRBV10-2
j_call: TRBJ2-7
cdr3_aa: CASSDIGVYEQYF
cdr3_nt: TGCGCCAGCAGTGACATTGGGGTATACGAGCAGTACTTC

clone_size: .
d_call: TRBD1
v_call: TRBV2
j_call: TRBJ1-1
cdr3_aa: CASSATGTGKAFF
cdr3_nt: TGTGCCAGCAGTGCCACCGGGACAGGAAAAGCTTTCTTT

clone_size: .
d_call: .
v_call: TRBV3-1
j_call: TRBJ2-1
cdr3_aa: CASRPGPANNEQFF
cdr3_nt: TGTGCCAGCAGACCGGGACCGGCAAACAATGAGCAGTTCTTC

clone_size: few
d_call: .
v_call: TRBV24-1
j_call: TRBJ2-7
cdr3_aa: CATSKAIPPYEQYF
cdr3_nt: TGTGCCACCAGTAAGGCCATCCCCCCCTACGAGCAGTACTTC

clone_size: few
d_call: TRBD1
v_call: TRBV14
j_call: TRBJ1-2
cdr3_aa: CASSQEFRTGRNGYTF
cdr3_nt: TGTGCCAGCAGCCAAGAGTTCAGGACAGGGAGGAATGGCTACACCTTC